This T cell receptor beta chain was found in a study of blood T cell repertoires in COVID-19. In the study overall: The United States, Italy and Spain provided the acute and convalescent COVID-19 samples. T cells, B-cell-depleted T cells, or PBMCs supplied cDNA or gDNA.

In the original workflow: How many nucleated cells were present was estimated from reference gene primer amplification. Data came from immunoSEQ multiplex PCR; TCRdb stores just in-frame clones and leaves some out. V, J and clone size reflect that table, while D and trimming were determined from the DNA. Among 25,000 to 30,000 clones, approximately 90% were seen once, and the ten largest hold less than 20%. The CDR3 is 13 amino acids. CDR1 MNHEY and CDR2 SVGAGI come from the germline V gene. Trimming took off 6 bases at V and 4 bases at J, with 10 bases between the two ends. The chain is built from TRBV6-5 and TRBJ2-1; unclear D gene. The sequencing sample was made of peripheral blood. This receptor was taken from a human donor in a cohort sampled during active COVID-19. CDR3 DNA sequence: TGTGCCAGCAGCGTAGACTGGTACAATGAGCAGTTCTTC. Protein sequence: CASSVDWYNEQFF.